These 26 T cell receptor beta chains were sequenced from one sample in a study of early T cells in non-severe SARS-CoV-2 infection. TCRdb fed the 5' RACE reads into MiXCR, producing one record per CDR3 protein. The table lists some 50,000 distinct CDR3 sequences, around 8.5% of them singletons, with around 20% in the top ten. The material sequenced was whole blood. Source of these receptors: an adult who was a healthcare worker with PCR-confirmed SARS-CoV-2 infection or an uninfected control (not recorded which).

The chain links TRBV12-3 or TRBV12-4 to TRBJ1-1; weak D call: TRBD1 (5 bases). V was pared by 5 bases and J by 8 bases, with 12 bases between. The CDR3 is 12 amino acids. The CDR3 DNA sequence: TGTGCCAGCAGTCCCAGGGTAGACGAAGCTTTCTTT. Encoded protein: CASSPRVDEAFF.

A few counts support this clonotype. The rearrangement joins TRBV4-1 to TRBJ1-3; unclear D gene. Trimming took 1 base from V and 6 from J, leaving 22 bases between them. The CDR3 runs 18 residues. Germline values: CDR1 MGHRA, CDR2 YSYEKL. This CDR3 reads CASSQGPQTDKKANTIYF. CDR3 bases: TGCGCCAGCAGCCAAGGTCCCCAAACAGACAAAAAGGCAAACACCATATATTTT.

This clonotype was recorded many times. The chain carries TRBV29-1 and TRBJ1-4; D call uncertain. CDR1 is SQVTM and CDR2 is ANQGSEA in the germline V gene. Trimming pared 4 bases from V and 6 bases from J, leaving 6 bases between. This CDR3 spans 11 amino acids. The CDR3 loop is CSVGTYEKLFF. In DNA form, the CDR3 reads TGCAGCGTTGGAACATATGAAAAACTGTTTTTT. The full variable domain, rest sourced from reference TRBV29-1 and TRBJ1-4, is SAVISQKPSRDICQRGTSLTIQCQVDSQVTMMFWYRQQPGQSLTLIATANQGSEATYESGFVIDKFPISRPNLTFSTLTVSNMSPEDSSIYLCSVGTYEKLFFGSGTQLSVL.

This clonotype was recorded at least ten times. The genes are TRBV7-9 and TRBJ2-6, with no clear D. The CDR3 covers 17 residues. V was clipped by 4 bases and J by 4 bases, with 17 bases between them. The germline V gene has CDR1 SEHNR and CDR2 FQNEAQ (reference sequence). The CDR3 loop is CASSSPGMRSGANVLTF. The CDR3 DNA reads TGTGCCAGCAGCTCCCCCGGAATGAGGAGCGGGGCCAACGTCCTGACTTTC.

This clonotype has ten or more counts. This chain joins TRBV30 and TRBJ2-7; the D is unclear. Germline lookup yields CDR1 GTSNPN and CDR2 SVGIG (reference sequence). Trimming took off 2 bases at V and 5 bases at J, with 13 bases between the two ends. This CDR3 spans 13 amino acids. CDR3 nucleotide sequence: TGTGCCTGGAGTCTTTCAACTCGTGACGAGCAGTACTTC. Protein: CAWSLSTRDEQYF.

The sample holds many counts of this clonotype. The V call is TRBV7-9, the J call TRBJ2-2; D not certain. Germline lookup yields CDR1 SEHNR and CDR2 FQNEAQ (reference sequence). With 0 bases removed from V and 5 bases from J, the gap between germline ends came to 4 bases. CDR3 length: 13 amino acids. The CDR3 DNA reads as TGTGCCAGCAGCTTAGCGTTGACCGGGGAGCTGTTTTTT. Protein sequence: CASSLALTGELFF.

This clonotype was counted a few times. The CDR3 sequence is CASSKPLTGQGGNEQFF. The CDR3 DNA reads as TGCGCCAGCAGCAAACCCTTAACGGGACAGGGTGGGAATGAGCAGTTCTTC. This chain joins TRBV5-1 and TRBJ2-1; TRBD1 matches 9 bases. The V gene end was trimmed by 4 bases and the J gene end by 7 bases; junction bases not matched to a gene: 15. CDR1 and CDR2 from the germline V gene are SGHRS and YFSETQ. This CDR3 contains 17 residues. The variable domain in full, completed from reference TRBV5-1 and TRBJ2-1, reads KAGVTQTPRYLIKTRGQQVTLSCSPISGHRSVSWYQQTPGQGLQFLFEYFSETQRNKGNFPGRFSGRQFSNSRSEMNVSTLELGDSALYLCASSKPLTGQGGNEQFFGPGTRLTVL.

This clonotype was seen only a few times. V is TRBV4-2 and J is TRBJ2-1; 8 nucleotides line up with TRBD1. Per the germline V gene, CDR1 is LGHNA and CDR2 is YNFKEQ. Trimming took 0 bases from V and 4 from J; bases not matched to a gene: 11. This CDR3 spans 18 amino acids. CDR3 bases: TGTGCCAGCAGCCAAGAGAGGGCAGGGGGCTTTAGGTACAATGAGCAGTTCTTC. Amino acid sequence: CASSQERAGGFRYNEQFF.

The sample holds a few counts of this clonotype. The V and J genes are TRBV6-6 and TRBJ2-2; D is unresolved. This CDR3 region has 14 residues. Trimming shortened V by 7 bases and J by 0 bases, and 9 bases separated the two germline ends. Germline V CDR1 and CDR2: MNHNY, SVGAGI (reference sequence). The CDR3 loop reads CASTVSSNTGELFF. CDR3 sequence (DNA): TGTGCCAGCACAGTTTCCTCGAACACCGGGGAGCTGTTTTTT.

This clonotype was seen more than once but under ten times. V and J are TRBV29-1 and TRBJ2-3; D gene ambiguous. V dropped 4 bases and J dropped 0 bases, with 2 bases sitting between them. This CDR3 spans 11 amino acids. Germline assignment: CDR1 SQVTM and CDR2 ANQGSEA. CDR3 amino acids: CSVGSTDTQYF. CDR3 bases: TGCAGCGTTGGAAGCACAGATACGCAGTATTTT.

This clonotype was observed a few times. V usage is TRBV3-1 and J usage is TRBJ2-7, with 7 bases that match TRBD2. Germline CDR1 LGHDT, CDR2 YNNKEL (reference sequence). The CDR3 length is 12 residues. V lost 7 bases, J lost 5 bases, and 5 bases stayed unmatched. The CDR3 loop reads CASNSGRDEQYF. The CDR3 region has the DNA TGTGCCAGCAACTCTGGGAGGGACGAGCAGTACTTC.

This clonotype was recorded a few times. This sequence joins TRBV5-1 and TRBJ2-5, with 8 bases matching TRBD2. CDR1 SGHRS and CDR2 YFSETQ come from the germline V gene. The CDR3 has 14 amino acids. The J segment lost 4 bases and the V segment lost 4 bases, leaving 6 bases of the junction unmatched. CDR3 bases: TGCGCCAGCAGCGCCGGACTAGCTGGAGAGACCCAGTACTTC. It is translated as CASSAGLAGETQYF.

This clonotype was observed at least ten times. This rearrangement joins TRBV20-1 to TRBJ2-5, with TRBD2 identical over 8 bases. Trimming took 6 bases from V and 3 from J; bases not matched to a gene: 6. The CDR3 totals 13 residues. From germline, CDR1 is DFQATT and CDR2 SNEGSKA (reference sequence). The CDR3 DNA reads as TGCAGTGCAACTAAACTAGCGGAAGAGACCCAGTACTTC. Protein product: CSATKLAEETQYF.

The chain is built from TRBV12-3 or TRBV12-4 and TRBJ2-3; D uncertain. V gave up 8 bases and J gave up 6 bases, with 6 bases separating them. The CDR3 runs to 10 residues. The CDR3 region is CASGRDTQYF. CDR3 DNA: TGTGCCAGCGGGCGTGATACGCAGTATTTT.

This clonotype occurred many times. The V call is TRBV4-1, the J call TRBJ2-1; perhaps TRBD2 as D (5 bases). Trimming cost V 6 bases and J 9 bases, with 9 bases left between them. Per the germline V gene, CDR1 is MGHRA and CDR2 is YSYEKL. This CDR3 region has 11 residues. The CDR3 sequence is CASRLAGEQFF. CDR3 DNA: TGCGCCAGCAGGCTAGCTGGTGAGCAGTTCTTC.

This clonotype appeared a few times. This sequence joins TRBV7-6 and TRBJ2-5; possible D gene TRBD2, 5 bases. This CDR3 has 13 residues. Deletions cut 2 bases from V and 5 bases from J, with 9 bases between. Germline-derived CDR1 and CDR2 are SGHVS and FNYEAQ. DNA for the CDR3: TGTGCCAGCAGCTTAAGTATAGCGGAGACCCAGTACTTC. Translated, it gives CASSLSIAETQYF.

CDR3 nucleotides: TGCAGTGCTAGGAGCGGGGGGCCGGGGGATACGCAGTATTTT. As protein: CSARSGGPGDTQYF. V is TRBV20-1 and J is TRBJ2-3; 9 bases match TRBD2. Germline V gives CDR1 DFQATT, CDR2 SNEGSKA (reference sequence). This CDR3 is built from 14 residues. The ends lost 3 bases at V and 6 bases at J; junction bases unmatched: 7.

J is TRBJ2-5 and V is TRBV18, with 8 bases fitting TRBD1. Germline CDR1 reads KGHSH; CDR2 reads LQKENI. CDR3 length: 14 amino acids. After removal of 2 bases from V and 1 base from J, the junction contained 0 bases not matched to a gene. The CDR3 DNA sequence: TGTGCCAGCTCACCAGGACAGGGCCAAGAGACCCAGTACTTC. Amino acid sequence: CASSPGQGQETQYF.

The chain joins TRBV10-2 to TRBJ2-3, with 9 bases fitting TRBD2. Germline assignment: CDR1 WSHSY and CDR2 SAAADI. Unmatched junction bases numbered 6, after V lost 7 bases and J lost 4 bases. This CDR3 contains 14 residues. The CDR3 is CASMAGGPADTQYF. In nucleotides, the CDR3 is TGCGCCAGCATGGCGGGGGGGCCGGCAGATACGCAGTATTTT.

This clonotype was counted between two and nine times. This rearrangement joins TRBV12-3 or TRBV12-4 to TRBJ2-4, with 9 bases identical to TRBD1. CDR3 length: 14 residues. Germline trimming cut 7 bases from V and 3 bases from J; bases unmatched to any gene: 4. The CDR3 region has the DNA TGTGCCAGCACACTGACAGGGGGCAAAAACATTCAGTACTTC. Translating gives CASTLTGGKNIQYF.

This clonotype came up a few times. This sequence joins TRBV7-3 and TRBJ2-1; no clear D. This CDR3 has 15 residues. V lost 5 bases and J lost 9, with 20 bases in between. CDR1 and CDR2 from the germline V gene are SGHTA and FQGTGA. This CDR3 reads CASSPSVALRPEQFF. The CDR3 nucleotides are TGTGCCAGCAGCCCCTCTGTTGCCCTTAGGCCTGAGCAGTTCTTC.

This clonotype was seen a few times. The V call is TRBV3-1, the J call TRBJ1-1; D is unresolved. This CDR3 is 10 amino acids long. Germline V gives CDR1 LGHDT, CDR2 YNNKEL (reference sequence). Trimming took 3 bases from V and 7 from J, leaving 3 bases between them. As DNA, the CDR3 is TGTGCCAGCAGCCACCTTGAAGCTTTCTTT. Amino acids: CASSHLEAFF. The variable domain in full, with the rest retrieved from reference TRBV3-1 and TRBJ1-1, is DTAVSQTPKYLVTQMGNDKSIKCEQNLGHDTMYWYKQDSKKFLKIMFSYNNKELIINETVPNRFSPKSPDKAHLNLHINSLELGDSAVYFCASSHLEAFFGQGTRLTVV.

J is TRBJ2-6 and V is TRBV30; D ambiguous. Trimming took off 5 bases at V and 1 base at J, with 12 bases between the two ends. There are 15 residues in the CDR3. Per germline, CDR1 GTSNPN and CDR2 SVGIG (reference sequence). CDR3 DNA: TGTGCCTGGGCCCAGGCGAGATCTGGGGCCAACGTCCTGACTTTC. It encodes CAWAQARSGANVLTF. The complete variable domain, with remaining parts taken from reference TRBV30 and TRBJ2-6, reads SQTIHQWPATLVQPVGSPLSLECTVEGTSNPNLYWYRQAAGRGLQLLFYSVGIGQISSEVPQNLSASRPQDRQFILSSKKLLLSDSGFYLCAWAQARSGANVLTFGAGSRLTVL.

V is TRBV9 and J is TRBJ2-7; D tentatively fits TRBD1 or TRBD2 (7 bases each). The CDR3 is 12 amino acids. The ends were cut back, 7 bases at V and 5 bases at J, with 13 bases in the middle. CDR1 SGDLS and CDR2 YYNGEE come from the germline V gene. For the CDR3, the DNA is TGTGCCAGCGGGGGGGACAGCGACGAGCAGTACTTC. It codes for CASGGDSDEQYF.

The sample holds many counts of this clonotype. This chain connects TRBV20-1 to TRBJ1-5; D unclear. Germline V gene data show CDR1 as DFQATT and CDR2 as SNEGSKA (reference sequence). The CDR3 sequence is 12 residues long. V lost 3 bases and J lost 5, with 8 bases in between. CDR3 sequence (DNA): TGCAGTGCTAGTAGCGGGGATCAGCCCCAGCATTTT. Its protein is CSASSGDQPQHF.

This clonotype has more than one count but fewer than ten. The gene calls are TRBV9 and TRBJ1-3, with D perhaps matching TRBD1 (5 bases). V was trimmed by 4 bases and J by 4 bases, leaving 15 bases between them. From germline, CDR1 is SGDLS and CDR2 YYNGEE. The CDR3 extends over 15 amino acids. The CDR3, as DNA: TGTGCCAGCAGCCCCCACAGGCCATCAGGAAACACCATATATTTT. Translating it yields CASSPHRPSGNTIYF.